What follows are 14 T cell receptor beta chains derived from one specimen sequenced in a study of patients and donors after allogeneic stem cell transplantation. One entry per CDR3 protein, called by TCRdb with MiXCR from the RT-PCR reads. The sample consists of 150,000 or so distinct CDR3 sequences, about 24% of them appearing once. Sequencing was done on a sample of blood, either unsorted or a sorted T cell fraction (not recorded which). These receptors came from a human donor who was either an allogeneic HSCT recipient or a stem cell or donor lymphocyte infusion donor (not recorded which). It is not recorded whose cells these are; they may come from a transplant donor.

In its sample, this clonotype was seen a few times. V gene TRBV12-3 or TRBV12-4 combines with J gene TRBJ2-7, with D maybe TRBD2 (5 bases). V gave up 3 bases and J gave up 1 base, with 7 bases separating them. CDR3 length: 13 amino acids. The CDR3 region is CASSFGKSYEQYF. The CDR3 nucleotides are TGTGCCAGCAGTTTCGGGAAGTCCTACGAGCAGTACTTC.

This clonotype was detected ten times or more. The chain uses TRBV5-1 and TRBJ1-1; 7 nucleotides line up with TRBD1. The CDR3 extends over 16 amino acids. After removal of 0 bases from V and 0 bases from J, the junction contained 5 bases not matched to a gene. The germline CDR1 and CDR2 sequences are SGHRS and YFSETQ. CDR3 sequence: CASSLAEGALNTEAFF. The CDR3 DNA follows: TGCGCCAGCAGCTTGGCGGAGGGGGCGTTGAACACTGAAGCTTTCTTT.

This clonotype was detected only a few times. The V gene is TRBV20-1, the J gene TRBJ2-1; D is unclear. This CDR3 is 13 amino acids long. V lost 0 bases to trimming and J lost 10 bases, with 13 bases between them. The germline gives CDR1 DFQATT, CDR2 SNEGSKA (reference sequence). CDR3 in DNA: TGCAGTGCTAGAGATCCGACCGAACTAGAGCAGTTCTTC. Its translation is CSARDPTELEQFF.

This clonotype appeared a few times. This chain uses TRBV27 with TRBJ2-5; D is possibly TRBD1 (5 bases). The CDR3 runs 14 residues. The germline gives CDR1 MNHEY, CDR2 SMNVEV (reference sequence). V was trimmed by 3 bases and J by 2 bases, leaving 10 bases between them. In nucleotides, the CDR3 is TGTGCCAGCAGTTTGGTAGGGGAACAAGAGACCCAGTACTTC. Translation: CASSLVGEQETQYF.

This clonotype has a handful of counts. The genes are TRBV6-5 and TRBJ2-5; weak D call: TRBD1 (6 bases). The CDR3 contains 15 residues. V lost 4 bases to trimming and J lost 3 bases, with 15 bases between them. Per germline, CDR1 MNHEY and CDR2 SVGAGI. CDR3 in DNA: TGTGCCAGCAGTTTGGTGACCCACAGGGAAGAGACCCAGTACTTC. Protein: CASSLVTHREETQYF.

The CDR3 sequence: CSARDPTQGYSNQPQHF. In nucleotides, the CDR3 is TGCAGTGCTAGAGATCCTACCCAGGGTTATAGCAATCAGCCCCAGCATTTT. This chain uses TRBV20-1 with TRBJ1-5; TRBD1 is a possible D gene (5 bases). V dropped 0 bases and J dropped 0 bases, with 15 bases sitting between them. Germline V lookup: CDR1 DFQATT, CDR2 SNEGSKA (reference sequence). This CDR3 is built from 17 residues.

The chain couples TRBV5-7 to TRBJ2-1; 10 bases map to TRBD2. TRBV5-7 is recorded as an ORF, its role being uncertain. V lost 3 bases to trimming and J lost 2 bases; unmatched junction nucleotides: 14. This CDR3 contains 19 residues. CDR3 nucleotides: TGTGCCAGCAGCTCGGCAGGTAGCGGGGGGATCAGCCCCTACAATGAGCAGTTCTTC. Its translation: CASSSAGSGGISPYNEQFF.

This clonotype turned up a few times. The chain links TRBV12-3 or TRBV12-4 to TRBJ1-1, with 7 bases that match TRBD1. V gave up 6 bases and J gave up 0 bases; unmatched junction bases: 10. CDR3 length: 16 residues. The CDR3 DNA sequence: TGTGCCAGCAGCCTTGGGGGACAGCTAGTGAACACTGAAGCTTTCTTT. Protein: CASSLGGQLVNTEAFF.

The CDR3 DNA sequence: TGTGCCAGCAGCCCGCATGGGCGGGAGTCTTACACCGGGGAGCTGTTTTTT. As protein: CASSPHGRESYTGELFF. The gene calls are TRBV4-2 and TRBJ2-2, with TRBD2 identical over 7 bases. CDR3 length: 17 residues. The ends lost 4 bases at V and 3 bases at J; junction bases unmatched: 11. Looked up from germline, CDR1 is LGHNA and CDR2 is YNFKEQ.

The chain employs TRBV5-1 and TRBJ2-7; 9 bases match TRBD2. The V gene's germline CDR1 is SGHRS and CDR2 YFSETQ. The CDR3 runs to 15 residues. Trimming cost V 4 bases and J 4 bases; bases outside gene matches: 9. CDR3: CASSPGTSSWYEQYF. CDR3 bases: TGCGCCAGCAGCCCCGGGACTAGCTCATGGTACGAGCAGTACTTC.

This clonotype came up a few times. This sequence joins TRBV9 and TRBJ2-2, with 13 positions matching TRBD2. Germline V gene lookup returns CDR1 SGDLS and CDR2 YYNGEE. The ends lost 5 bases at V and 0 bases at J; junction bases unmatched: 1. The length of the CDR3 is 16 residues. CDR3 sequence (DNA): TGTGCCAGCAGGGGGACTAGCGGGGCGAACACCGGGGAGCTGTTTTTT. Its protein product is CASRGTSGANTGELFF.

This clonotype was seen more than once but under ten times. This chain uses TRBV29-1 with TRBJ2-5; D gene uncertain. From germline, CDR1 is SQVTM and CDR2 ANQGSEA. V lost 3 bases to trimming and J lost 0 bases, with 8 bases between them. This CDR3 spans 13 amino acids. The CDR3 DNA follows: TGCAGCGTTGACGCGGTGTACCAAGAGACCCAGTACTTC. Translated: CSVDAVYQETQYF.

This clonotype was observed a few times. The rearrangement links TRBV7-9 to TRBJ1-2; no reliable D call. V lost 4 bases to trimming and J lost 2 bases, with 17 bases between them. This CDR3 is built from 16 residues. Germline CDR1 SEHNR, CDR2 FQNEAQ (reference sequence). The CDR3 is CASSSVLSSPNYGYTF. In DNA form, the CDR3 reads TGTGCCAGCAGCTCGGTGCTGAGTTCCCCAAACTATGGCTACACCTTC.

CDR3 in DNA: TGTGCCAGTAGTATGGCCCGGGGCCAACAAGAGACCCAGTACTTC. Translated, it gives CASSMARGQQETQYF. The rearrangement joins TRBV19 to TRBJ2-5, with D perhaps assigned TRBD1 or TRBD2 (5 bases each). With 3 bases removed from V and 2 bases from J, the gap between germline ends came to 13 bases. CDR3 length: 15 amino acids. From germline, CDR1 is LNHDA and CDR2 SQIVND (reference sequence).